The 23 T cell receptor beta chains in this list originate from one sample, sequenced in a study of T cell changes during pregnancy in multiple sclerosis. Here immunoSEQ multiplex PCR was the method, and the copy in TCRdb shows in-frame clones only, minus some. The sample shows tens of thousands of clones, over 80% of them seen only once. The starting material was CD8+ T cells from peripheral blood mononuclear cells, obtained in the third trimester of pregnancy. All receptors come from a female donor with multiple sclerosis, enrolled in a pregnancy study.

The rearrangement joins TRBV7-9 to TRBJ1-1; 9 bases align to TRBD1. The CDR3 runs to 16 residues. Germline V gives CDR1 SEHNR, CDR2 FQNEAQ (reference sequence). V dropped 5 bases and J dropped 0; count of bases not matched to a gene: 7. Written as DNA, the CDR3 is TGTGCCAGCAGCCCAAGCGACAGGGGGGTGAACACTGAAGCTTTCTTT. Translating gives CASSPSDRGVNTEAFF. Full variable domain (outside the CDR3, taken from reference TRBV7-9 and TRBJ1-1): DTGVSQNPRHKITKRGQNVTFRCDPISEHNRLYWYRQTLGQGPEFLTYFQNEAQLEKSRLLSDRFSAERPKGSFSTLEIQRTEQGDSAMYLCASSPSDRGVNTEAFFGQGTRLTVV.

The chain employs TRBV7-2 and TRBJ2-7; D might be TRBD1 (6 bases). This CDR3 contains 13 residues. Trimming left V 3 bases short and J 3 bases short, with 9 bases between. In germline, CDR1 is SGHTA, CDR2 FQGNSA. CDR3 sequence reads: CASSLGAHYEQYF. For the CDR3, the DNA is TGTGCCAGCAGCTTGGGGGCTCACTACGAGCAGTACTTC.

Only one count was recorded for this clone. This chain uses TRBV6-1 with TRBJ2-7; possibly TRBD1 for D (6 bases). The CDR3 spans 14 residues. In germline, CDR1 is MNHNS, CDR2 SASEGT. The V gene lost 2 bases and the J gene lost 5 bases, with 13 bases spanning the gap. The CDR3 bases are TGTGCCAGCAGTGAACAACAGGGTTGGGACGAGCAGTACTTC. Translated, it gives CASSEQQGWDEQYF.

This clone was seen just once. The chain is built from TRBV2 and TRBJ2-5; 7 bases match TRBD1. The CDR3 consists of 12 residues. Germline CDR1 and CDR2: SNHLY and FYNNEI. J was trimmed by 0 bases and V by 9 bases; bases with no gene match: 1. CDR3 sequence (DNA): TGTGCCAGGGGGACAGACCAAGAGACCCAGTACTTC. Its translation: CARGTDQETQYF.

This clone was picked up one time. The chain recombines TRBV19 with TRBJ2-7, with a tentative D call TRBD1 (5 bases). The germline V and J ends were trimmed by 3 bases and 2 bases, with 14 bases remaining between them. The CDR3 contains 15 residues. Germline V CDR1 and CDR2: LNHDA, SQIVND (reference sequence). The DNA of the CDR3 is TGTGCCAGTAGTATGACAGTCCTGGGCCCCTACGAGCAGTACTTC. Protein product: CASSMTVLGPYEQYF.

The chain joins TRBV9 to TRBJ2-2, with D uncertain. The CDR3 has 15 residues. CDR1 is SGDLS and CDR2 is YYNGEE in the germline V gene. The V and J ends lost 0 bases and 1 base respectively, with 7 bases between them. CDR3 sequence: CASSVGQRNTGELFF. In DNA, the CDR3 is TGTGCCAGCAGCGTAGGGCAGCGGAACACCGGGGAGCTGTTTTTT.

The chain employs TRBV27 and TRBJ1-5; D gene uncertain. CDR1 and CDR2 from the germline V gene are MNHEY and SMNVEV (reference sequence). The CDR3 runs to 13 residues. The germline V and J ends were trimmed by 4 bases and 2 bases, with 6 bases remaining between them. The chain's CDR3 is CASSSHRNQPQHF. The CDR3, as DNA: TGTGCCAGCAGTTCCCATCGCAATCAGCCCCAGCATTTT.

J is TRBJ1-2 and V is TRBV4-3, with 8 bases lining up with TRBD1. J lost 3 bases, V lost 4 bases, and 7 bases had no gene match. This CDR3 comprises 15 residues. Germline CDR1 and CDR2: LGHNA and YSLEER. The CDR3, as DNA: TGCGCCAGCAGCCCGGACAGGGACAGCCACTATGGCTACACCTTC. Its translation is CASSPDRDSHYGYTF.

V is TRBV27 and J is TRBJ2-4; TRBD1 agrees at 9 bases. CDR1 is MNHEY, CDR2 SMNVEV, per germline (reference sequence). The CDR3 covers 18 residues. The ends lost 2 bases at V and 0 bases at J; junction bases unmatched: 8. In DNA form, the CDR3 reads TGTGCCAGCAGTTTACTTACGGGACAGGGATTAGCCAAAAACATTCAGTACTTC. Its translation is CASSLLTGQGLAKNIQYF.

The chain carries TRBV5-5 and TRBJ2-7; D gene ambiguous. Trimming removed 2 bases from V and 0 bases from J, with 12 bases in between. Germline loops: CDR1 SGHKS, CDR2 YYEKEE (reference sequence). This CDR3 contains 15 residues. The CDR3 spells CASSFLSYYSYEQYF. The CDR3 nucleotides are TGTGCCAGCAGCTTCCTAAGCTACTACTCCTACGAGCAGTACTTC.

In its sample, this clone was seen once. V is TRBV16 and J is TRBJ2-7, with D possibly matching TRBD2 (5 bases). The CDR3 consists of 14 residues. Trimming pared 0 bases from V and 5 bases from J, leaving 11 bases between. Germline V CDR1 and CDR2: KGHSY, FQNENV. The CDR3, as DNA: TGTGCCAGCAGCCAATCGAGCGGTCGGCACGAGCAGTACTTC. Amino acid sequence: CASSQSSGRHEQYF. Complete variable domain (other parts from reference TRBV16 and TRBJ2-7): GEEVAQTPKHLVRGEGQKAKLYCAPIKGHSYVFWYQQVLKNEFKFLISFQNENVFDETGMPKERFSAKCLPNSPCSLEIQATKLEDSAVYFCASSQSSGRHEQYFGPGTRLTVT.

The chain recombines TRBV4-2 with TRBJ1-1, with 7 bases lining up with TRBD1. Germline V gene data show CDR1 as LGHNA and CDR2 as YNFKEQ. The V and J ends lost 4 bases and 2 bases, in that order; junction bases with no gene match: 10. This CDR3 contains 16 residues. CDR3 region: CASSRARGQKNTEAFF. The CDR3 DNA reads TGTGCCAGCAGCCGGGCGAGGGGACAGAAAAACACTGAAGCTTTCTTT.

The sample holds one count of this clone. The rearrangement links TRBV18 to TRBJ2-7; the match to TRBD2 covers 8 bases. Per germline, CDR1 KGHSH and CDR2 LQKENI. The CDR3 has 14 residues. The trim removed 2 bases at V and 5 bases at J, leaving 5 bases unmatched. The CDR3 region is CASSPYSGINEQYF. The CDR3 bases are TGTGCCAGCTCACCATATAGCGGGATCAACGAGCAGTACTTC.

The rearrangement uses TRBV23-1 and TRBJ2-7, with no clear D. TRBV23-1 is an ORF for which the function is uncertain. Trimming shortened V by 0 bases and J by 1 base, and 10 bases separated the two germline ends. The CDR3 covers 15 residues. The CDR3: CASSQSKRPSYEQYF. The CDR3 bases are TGCGCCAGCAGTCAATCGAAGCGTCCTTCCTACGAGCAGTACTTC.

V and J are TRBV7-9 and TRBJ2-3; D is possibly TRBD2 (7 bases). The CDR3 length is 14 residues. Trimming took off 1 base at V and 5 bases at J, with 10 bases between the two ends. The germline V gene has CDR1 SEHNR and CDR2 FQNEAQ (reference sequence). The CDR3 region is CASSLGGGRDTQYF. The CDR3 coding sequence is TGTGCCAGCAGCTTAGGGGGGGGCCGAGATACGCAGTATTTT. The variable domain in full, with the rest retrieved from reference TRBV7-9 and TRBJ2-3, is DTGVSQNPRHKITKRGQNVTFRCDPISEHNRLYWYRQTLGQGPEFLTYFQNEAQLEKSRLLSDRFSAERPKGSFSTLEIQRTEQGDSAMYLCASSLGGGRDTQYFGPGTRLTVL.

This chain links TRBV6-6 with TRBJ2-7; D possibly corresponds to TRBD1 (6 bases). The CDR3 runs to 12 residues. Germline V gene sequence: CDR1 MNHNY, CDR2 SVGAGI (reference sequence). V shed 4 bases and J shed 3 bases, with 7 bases lying between them. The CDR3 DNA reads as TGTGCCAGCAGTTGGACAGACTACGAGCAGTACTTC. Translating gives CASSWTDYEQYF.

This chain joins TRBV5-4 and TRBJ1-1, with TRBD1 identical over 8 bases. This CDR3 spans 16 amino acids. Germline V lookup: CDR1 SGHNT, CDR2 YYREEE (reference sequence). V dropped 2 bases and J dropped 2; count of bases not matched to a gene: 8. The chain's CDR3 is CASSFFTTGGNTEAFF. The DNA of the CDR3 is TGTGCCAGCAGCTTTTTTACCACAGGGGGTAACACTGAAGCTTTCTTT.

The V gene is TRBV15, the J gene TRBJ1-3; unclear D gene. The CDR3 contains 13 residues. Trimming pared 5 bases from V and 4 bases from J, leaving 9 bases between. Germline CDR1 reads LNHNV; CDR2 reads YYDKDF (reference sequence). The CDR3 here is CATSPLAGNTIYF. The CDR3 region has the DNA TGTGCCACCAGCCCCCTCGCGGGAAACACCATATATTTT.

The V and J genes are TRBV15 and TRBJ2-4; D is uncertain. Trimming stripped 3 bases from V and 3 bases from J, with 3 bases between. Per the germline V gene, CDR1 is LNHNV and CDR2 is YYDKDF (reference sequence). This CDR3 is 12 amino acids long. The CDR3 spells CATSSHKNIQYF. The CDR3 nucleotides read TGTGCCACCAGCAGCCACAAAAACATTCAGTACTTC. Variable domain in full (rest from reference TRBV15 and TRBJ2-4): DAMVIQNPRYQVTQFGKPVTLSCSQTLNHNVMYWYQQKSSQAPKLLFHYYDKDFNNEADTPDNFQSRRPNTSFCFLDIRSPGLGDTAMYLCATSSHKNIQYFGAGTRLSVL.

The V gene is TRBV13, the J gene TRBJ2-1, with 11 bases fitting TRBD2. CDR1 is PRHDT, CDR2 FYEKMQ, per germline (reference sequence). The length of the CDR3 is 15 residues. The ends lost 5 bases at V and 4 bases at J; junction bases unmatched: 4. CDR3 protein: CASSQGLAGYNEQFF. The CDR3, as DNA: TGTGCCAGCAGCCAAGGACTAGCGGGTTACAATGAGCAGTTCTTC.

The CDR3 here is CAVTDNYNEQFF. CDR3 coding DNA: TGTGCTGTAACGGACAATTACAATGAGCAGTTCTTC. The rearrangement uses TRBV6-1 and TRBJ2-1, with a possible D match to TRBD1 (5 bases). CDR1 and CDR2 from the germline V gene are MNHNS and SASEGT. This CDR3 spans 12 amino acids.

V and J are TRBV7-9 and TRBJ1-1; maybe TRBD1 (5 bases). Germline V lookup: CDR1 SEHNR, CDR2 FQNEAQ (reference sequence). The CDR3 has 15 amino acids. Trimming removed 9 bases from V and 0 bases from J, with 17 bases in between. The CDR3 here is CASSDGGEVNTEAFF. The DNA for the CDR3 is TGTGCCAGTAGCGATGGGGGGGAGGTGAACACTGAAGCTTTCTTT.

The gene calls are TRBV11-3 and TRBJ1-1, with 7 bases matching TRBD1. Germline V lookup: CDR1 SGHNT, CDR2 YENEEA. V lost 3 bases to trimming and J lost 7 bases; unmatched junction nucleotides: 8. The CDR3 is made up of 14 amino acids. The CDR3 DNA reads TGTGCCAGCAGCTTCGAGACAGGGCAAGGTGAAGCTTTCTTT. This translates into CASSFETGQGEAFF. The variable domain in full, completed from reference TRBV11-3 and TRBJ1-1, reads EAGVVQSPRYKIIEKKQPVAFWCNPISGHNTLYWYLQNLGQGPELLIRYENEEAVDDSQLPKDRFSAERLKGVDSTLKIQPAELGDSAVYLCASSFETGQGEAFFGQGTRLTVV.